Listed below are T cell receptor beta chains from one sample, sequenced in a study of blood T cell repertoires in COVID-19. Only in-frame clones appear in the TCRdb table, and some are missing; sequencing was by immunoSEQ multiplex PCR. The repertoire includes 150,000 to 200,000 clones, 80% to 90% of them detected once, and roughly an eighth sits in the top ten. Sample: peripheral blood. The receptors were gathered from a woman in her 70s with COVID-19, enrolled during active disease. Both conserved end residues are part of each CDR3. A D gene is named only where the DNA matches it firmly. Size tells how often a clone was seen (once, few, many) or the class of an expanded clone, and some rows leave it out.

d_call clone_size j_call v_call cdr3_nt cdr3_aa
TRBD2 . TRBJ2-1 TRBV7-9 TGTGCCAGCAGCTTAGATTCCCCTGGCGGGAGTAACCATGAGCAGTTCTTC CASSLDSPGGSNHEQFF
. . TRBJ1-2 TRBV28 TGTGCCGTGATGGGAGGGGTTGGCTACACCTTC CAVMGGVGYTF
TRBD1 . TRBJ1-1 TRBV27 TGTGCCAGCAGTCAATACGACAGGGTAAACACTGAAGCTTTCTTT CASSQYDRVNTEAFF
. . TRBJ2-2 TRBV5-1 TGCGCCAGCGGGGAGGTGGCCGGGGAGCTGTTTTTT CASGEVAGELFF
. . TRBJ1-1 TRBV28 TGTGCCAGCAGTTTAAGACGCCGAGGTGCTGAAGCTTTCTTT CASSLRRRGAEAFF
TRBD1 . TRBJ1-1 TRBV19 TGTGCCACTAAGGGACAGGGCATAACTGAAGCTTTCTTT CATKGQGITEAFF
TRBD1 . TRBJ1-1 TRBV30 TGTGCCTGGAGCGGAGGGGGACAGGGCGCGGAAGCTTTCTTT CAWSGGGQGAEAFF
. . TRBJ2-3 TRBV12-3/TRBV12-4 TGTGCCAGCAAGGGGTCCAACGCAGATACGCAGTATTTT CASKGSNADTQYF
. few TRBJ2-7 TRBV28 TGTGCCAGCAGTTTATTTAGGACTCCTGGGCCTGGGGAGCAGTACTTC CASSLFRTPGPGEQYF
TRBD2 . TRBJ2-1 TRBV4-3 TGCGCCAGCAGCCTAGCGGGAGGCTCCTACAATGAGCAGTTCTTC CASSLAGGSYNEQFF
. . TRBJ1-1 TRBV6-5 TGTGCCAGCAGCTCCCGACAGGACACTGAAGCTTTCTTT CASSSRQDTEAFF
. . TRBJ1-5 TRBV6-1 TGTGCCAGCAGTGAGTCGGGCAATCAGCCCCAGCATTTT CASSESGNQPQHF
TRBD2 . TRBJ2-1 TRBV19 TGTGCCAGTAGTACCACTAGCGGGAGGGTTAATGAGCAGTTCTTC CASSTTSGRVNEQFF
. . TRBJ1-2 TRBV7-2 TGTGCCAGCACCCCGCGAGCAGGGGTGGTAGGTGGCTACACCTTC CASTPRAGVVGGYTF
TRBD1 . TRBJ2-2 TRBV29-1 TGCAGCGTAGTGGACAGGCCCGCCGGGGAGCTGTTTTTT CSVVDRPAGELFF
. . TRBJ2-2 TRBV28 TGTGCCAGCAGTTTATCAACCGGGGAGCTGTTTTTT CASSLSTGELFF
. . TRBJ2-6 TRBV19 TGTGCCAGTAGTATAGATACCCACACCACATTTTACTCTGGGGCCAACGTCCTGACTTTC CASSIDTHTTFYSGANVLTF
TRBD1 . TRBJ2-2 TRBV10-3 TGTGCCATCAGTGGACAGGGCGGAATCTCCGGGGAGCTGTTTTTT CAISGQGGISGELFF
. . TRBJ1-2 TRBV28 TGTGCCAGCAGTTTACTCGCAGCCAGGGGCTACACCTTC CASSLLAARGYTF
. . TRBJ1-2 TRBV6-2/TRBV6-3 TGTGCCAGCAGTTACTCGACCGTCGTCAGGTCTGGGGGCTACACCTTC CASSYSTVVRSGGYTF
. . TRBJ1-5 TRBV5-6 TGTGCCAGCAGCGGAGGGCTCGGTCAGCCCCAGCATTTT CASSGGLGQPQHF
. once TRBJ2-2 TRBV5-1 TGCGCCAGCAGCAACAGCGGAGGGAACACCGGGGAGCTGTTTTTT CASSNSGGNTGELFF
TRBD1 . TRBJ2-7 TRBV6-5 TGTGCCAGCAGTTGGGACAGGGAATCCTACGAGCAGTACTTC CASSWDRESYEQYF
. . TRBJ2-5 TRBV7-2 TGTGCCAGCGCTCCGGACAGCCAAGAGACCCAGTACTTC CASAPDSQETQYF
. once TRBJ1-6 TRBV28 TGTGCCAGCAGTTGGCCTGAAGGGGCCCTCCACTTT CASSWPEGALHF
TRBD2 . TRBJ2-7 TRBV18 TGTGCCAGCTCACCACCCGGACTAGCGGGAGGGGGCTCCTACGAGCAGTACTTC CASSPPGLAGGGSYEQYF
TRBD1 . TRBJ1-2 TRBV7-2 TGTGCCAGCAGCTCTCCGCCCGGGACAGGGAGTAACGGCTACACCTTC CASSSPPGTGSNGYTF
TRBD1 . TRBJ1-5 TRBV7-9 TGTGCCAGCAGCTTAACGACAGGGAGAGATCAGCCCCAGCATTTT CASSLTTGRDQPQHF
TRBD2 . TRBJ2-7 TRBV11-2 TGTGCCAGCAGCCGAACTAGCGACGAGCAGTACTTC CASSRTSDEQYF
TRBD2 once TRBJ2-5 TRBV28 TGTGCCAGCAGTGCTTCCAGACGGGCTAGCGGGATTGGGGAGACCCAGTACTTC CASSASRRASGIGETQYF
TRBD2 . TRBJ2-2 TRBV5-4 TGTGCCTACCCTGGGGGGACTAGCGGGAGGAACACCGGGGAGCTGTTTTTT CAYPGGTSGRNTGELFF
. once TRBJ2-5 TRBV4-1 TGCGCCACCGACACGCAGGGGCCACTTACCAAGAAGACCCAGTACTTC CATDTQGPLTKKTQYF
. . TRBJ2-3 TRBV5-6 TGTGCCAGCAGCATTAGGGGTGCAGATACGCAGTATTTT CASSIRGADTQYF
. . TRBJ2-7 TRBV7-2 TGTGCCAGCAGCTTAACGACCTTAGCGCGGTACGAGCAGTACTTC CASSLTTLARYEQYF
. . TRBJ1-3 TRBV19 TGTGCCAGTAGACACGAGAGGGGGAGCTCTGGAAACACCATATATTTT CASRHERGSSGNTIYF
. . TRBJ1-1 TRBV28 TGTGCCAGCAGTTTGTGGGCCAGCCCGGGGGGAACTGAAGCTTTCTTT CASSLWASPGGTEAFF
. . TRBJ1-4 TRBV11-3 TGTGCCAGCAGCGAGGTTGCAACTAATGAAAAACTGTTTTTT CASSEVATNEKLFF
TRBD2 . TRBJ2-1 TRBV2 TGTGCCAGCAGTCCGGGACTAGCGGGAGTTGACAATGAGCAGTTCTTC CASSPGLAGVDNEQFF
TRBD1 . TRBJ2-5 TRBV10-3 TGTGCCATCAGTGAGCTCGGGAAGGGGGCTTCCAAAGAGACCCAGTACTTC CAISELGKGASKETQYF
TRBD1 . TRBJ1-4 TRBV18 TGTGCCAGCTCACCGGGACAGGGAAAGGAAAAACTGTTTTTT CASSPGQGKEKLFF
. . TRBJ2-7 TRBV3-1/TRBV3-2 TGTGCCAGCAGCCCAAAAGCTAGCTATCGCTACGAGCAGTACTTC CASSPKASYRYEQYF
. . TRBJ2-1 TRBV2 TGTGCCAGCAGTGCGGCTAGGACTTACAATGAGCAGTTCTTC CASSAARTYNEQFF
TRBD2 . TRBJ2-1 TRBV7-3 TGTGCCAGCAGCTTATTGCCTAGCGGGAGTCCCAACAATGAGCAGTTCTTC CASSLLPSGSPNNEQFF
TRBD1 . TRBJ2-3 TRBV28 TGTGCCAGCAGTACCCAGGGGGACACAGATACGCAGTATTTT CASSTQGDTDTQYF
TRBD1 . TRBJ2-2 TRBV9 TGTGCCAGCAGCTACACTCCGGGACAGGGGGCCGGCGGGGAGCTGTTTTTT CASSYTPGQGAGGELFF